The subject of this entry is one T cell receptor beta chain. Its antigen remains unknown. Per germline, CDR1 MNHNY and CDR2 SVGAGI (reference sequence). This CDR3 contains 13 residues. Trimming stripped 6 bases from V and 6 bases from J, with 14 bases between. The PCR made use of 60 Vbeta and 13 Jbeta primers. As processed by the authors: Later analysis identified 88 million or so unique TCR beta chains, some 10 million shared. Sequencing used immunoSEQ multiplex PCR; TCRdb keeps in-frame clones, though not all of them. V and J calls and clone size come straight from that table; D and trimming were deduced from the DNA. The sample records approximately 110,000 clones, roughly 73% being singletons. This entry is derived from a study of cytomegalovirus exposure and HLA in healthy donors. Study findings and constraints: Solely CMV serostatus was available to characterize immune exposure. Published work reported that the classifier diagnosed cytomegalovirus status with high specificity and sensitivity. Rare TCR sequences dominated, though some public TCRs recurred in many donors.

Sequencing was carried out using PBMCs. The sequence came from a woman under 40 in good health and CMV-seronegative. The chain carries TRBV6-6 and TRBJ1-2; D possibly corresponds to TRBD1 (5 bases). In DNA, the CDR3 is TGTGCCAGCAGGCAGGGACTCTTGGATGGCTACACCTTC. Protein: CASRQGLLDGYTF.